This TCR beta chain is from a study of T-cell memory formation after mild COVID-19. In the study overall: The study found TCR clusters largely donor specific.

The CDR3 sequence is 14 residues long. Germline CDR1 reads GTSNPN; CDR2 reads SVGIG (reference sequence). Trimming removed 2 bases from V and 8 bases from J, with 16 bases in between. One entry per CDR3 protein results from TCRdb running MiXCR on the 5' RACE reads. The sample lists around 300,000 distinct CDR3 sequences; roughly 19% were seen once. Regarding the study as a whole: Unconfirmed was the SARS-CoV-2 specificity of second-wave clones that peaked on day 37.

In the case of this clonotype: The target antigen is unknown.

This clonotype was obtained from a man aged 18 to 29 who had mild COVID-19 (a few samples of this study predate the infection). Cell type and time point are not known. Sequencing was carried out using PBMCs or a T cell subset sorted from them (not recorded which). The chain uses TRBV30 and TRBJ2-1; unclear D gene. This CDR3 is CAWSPPGPYHEQFF. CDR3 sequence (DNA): TGTGCCTGGAGTCCGCCGGGCCCTTACCATGAGCAGTTCTTC. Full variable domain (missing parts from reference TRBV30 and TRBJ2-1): SQTIHQWPATLVQPVGSPLSLECTVEGTSNPNLYWYRQAAGRGLQLLFYSVGIGQISSEVPQNLSASRPQDRQFILSSKKLLLSDSGFYLCAWSPPGPYHEQFFGPGTRLTVL.